A selection of T cell receptor beta chains follows, all from one sample in a study of blood T cell repertoires in COVID-19. Data came from immunoSEQ multiplex PCR; TCRdb stores just in-frame clones and leaves some out. This table holds fewer than 70,000 clones, 90% found once. Sequenced input: peripheral blood. These TCRs come from an elderly woman with active COVID-19. CDR3s include the opening cysteine and the closing phenylalanine or tryptophan. A D gene is named only where the DNA matches it firmly. The size entry is marked missing in some rows and otherwise reads once, few, many or a size class.

>NA|TRBV7-2|NA|TRBJ2-3
TGTGCCAGCAGCTCGACGGGGGAGGTTGATACGCAGTATTTT
CASSSTGEVDTQYF
>NA|TRBV11-2|TRBD2|TRBJ2-7
TGTGCCAGCAGCTTAGGGGGGGGACGTCGCCAAGCCTACGAGCAGTACTTC
CASSLGGGRRQAYEQYF
>NA|TRBV3-1/TRBV3-2|TRBD2|TRBJ2-1
TGTGCCAGCAGTCAAGTGGCTAGCGGGGGCTATGAGCAGTTCTTC
CASSQVASGGYEQFF
>NA|TRBV27|NA|TRBJ1-4
TGTGCCAGCAGCTGGACAGTAAATGAAAAACTGTTTTTT
CASSWTVNEKLFF
>NA|TRBV7-9|NA|TRBJ1-2
TGTGCCAGCAGCTTAGATACAGGGTTTTCTTATGGCTACACCTTC
CASSLDTGFSYGYTF
>once|TRBV6-5|NA|TRBJ2-1
TGTGCCAGCAGTCCCCTCCGGGACTCCTACAATGAGCAGTTCTTC
CASSPLRDSYNEQFF
>once|TRBV20-1|NA|TRBJ2-3
TGCAGTGCTAGTCTCCAGTGGGGGCCTAGCACAGATACGCAGTATTTT
CSASLQWGPSTDTQYF
>NA|TRBV6-1|TRBD1|TRBJ1-6
TGTGCCAGCAGTGAGGGACAGGGCGATTCACCCCTCCACTTT
CASSEGQGDSPLHF
>NA|TRBV6-5|NA|TRBJ1-6
TGTGCCAGCAGTTACGGGGAGGACTATTCACCCCTCCACTTT
CASSYGEDYSPLHF
>NA|TRBV5-4|NA|TRBJ2-5
TGTGCCAGCAGCCCCGATGGGTTAGGGGATGAGACCCAGTACTTC
CASSPDGLGDETQYF
>NA|TRBV5-8|NA|TRBJ1-3
TGTGCCAGCAGCCCGGAGGGGTACGGAAACACCATATATTTT
CASSPEGYGNTIYF
>NA|TRBV29-1|TRBD1|TRBJ1-2
TGCAGCGACGGGACAGTCTATGGCTACACCTTC
CSDGTVYGYTF